Detailed here is one TCR beta chain. The data derive from a study of blood T cell repertoires in COVID-19. V was trimmed by 4 bases and J by 1 base, leaving 10 bases between them. Germline CDR1 is SGHTA and CDR2 is FQGNSA. The CDR3 spans 15 residues. Study processing details: Scientists estimated how many nucleated cells there were by amplifying reference gene primers. This table comes from immunoSEQ multiplex PCR, and its TCRdb copy is limited to in-frame clones, with some not included. From that table come the V and J calls and clone size; the DNA was used to work out D and trimming. The sample has about 170,000 clones, around 78% seen once. Allocation to cohorts depended on clinical history reported by the participants.

The sample comprised PBMCs or T cells enriched from blood (not recorded which). This sequence was found in a woman aged 45 to 65 who had recovered from COVID-19. This chain uses TRBV7-2 with TRBJ2-2; the D gene is possibly TRBD1 (6 bases). The CDR3 loop reads CASSSGQLNTGELFF. The CDR3 DNA follows: TGTGCCAGCAGCTCAGGACAGTTGAACACCGGGGAGCTGTTTTTT.